This T cell receptor beta chain was found in a study of blood T cell repertoires in COVID-19. Across the study: The samples span acute and convalescent COVID-19 from the United States, Italy and Spain.

Germline CDR1 MDHEN, CDR2 SYDVKM. The V gene lost 2 bases and the J gene lost 5 bases, with 14 bases spanning the gap. CDR3 length: 15 amino acids. Original methodology: Estimated nucleated cell counts came from reference gene primer amplification. Generated by immunoSEQ multiplex PCR, the TCRdb table keeps only in-frame clones and is missing some. That table furnishes V, J and clone size, whereas the DNA furnished D and trimming. The sample lists roughly 150,000 clones, approximately 87% occurring once. The TCR sequence derives from a woman in her 70s with acute or convalescent COVID-19. The rearrangement uses TRBV28 and TRBJ2-3; D may be TRBD2 (5 bases). Sequenced material: peripheral blood. CDR3 loop: CASSLGSGNVDTQYF. The CDR3 DNA follows: TGTGCCAGCAGTTTAGGGAGCGGTAATGTAGATACGCAGTATTTT.